Presented here are 27 T cell receptor beta chains from one specimen sequenced in a study of spatial heterogeneity in lung cancer. Regarding the study as a whole: It was found that expanded intratumoral alpha and beta TCR counts tracked tumor mutation counts.

Which antigens these TCRs recognize remains unknown. MiXCR, applied by TCRdb to the 5' RACE reads, yields one record per CDR3 protein. This sample has 2,500 to 3,500 distinct CDR3 sequences, with around 47% found just once. This sample's time point: sample taken at primary tumor resection. The sequences come from lung tumor tissue, collected at surgery. Every receptor here comes from a male donor with early-stage non-small cell lung cancer.

This clonotype is termed medium-sized. In a library made to pick up alpha chains, this beta chain is a stray read with a size that means little. The chain couples TRBV18 to TRBJ2-7, with 8 positions matching TRBD1. J was trimmed by 2 bases and V by 5 bases; bases with no gene match: 8. The length of the CDR3 is 15 residues. Germline CDR1 is KGHSH and CDR2 is LQKENI. DNA of the CDR3: TGTGCCAGCTCATTAGGGGGACAGGCGACCTACGAGCAGTACTTC. This codes for CASSLGGQATYEQYF. Based on the CDR3 plus reference TRBV18 and TRBJ2-7, the full variable domain is NAGVMQNPRHLVRRRGQEARLRCSPMKGHSHVYWYRQLPEEGLKFMVYLQKENIIDESGMPKERFSAEFPKEGPSILRIQQVVRGDSAAYFCASSLGGQATYEQYFGPGTRLTVT.

Comment on this clonotype: Being off target in a library aimed at alpha chains, this beta chain has a size of little meaning. The chain is built from TRBV7-9 and TRBJ2-7; D is possibly TRBD1 (6 bases). Trimming took 9 bases from V and 1 from J, leaving 13 bases between them. The germline V gene encodes CDR1 SEHNR and CDR2 FQNEAQ (reference sequence). The CDR3 consists of 13 residues. CDR3 sequence reads: CASTGHDSYEQYF. For the CDR3, the DNA is TGTGCCAGTACGGGACACGATTCCTACGAGCAGTACTTC.

This clonotype qualifies as large. This beta chain turned up in a library designed for alpha chains; as an off-target read, its abundance says little. V gene TRBV5-5 combines with J gene TRBJ1-2; D is unresolved. Trimming cost V 3 bases and J 1 base, with 7 bases left between them. CDR1 and CDR2 from the germline V gene are SGHKS and YYEKEE (reference sequence). The CDR3 is 13 residues long. DNA for the CDR3: TGTGCCAGCAGCTCGAAGCATAACTATGGCTACACCTTC. Its protein product is CASSSKHNYGYTF.

As for this clonotype: The library was built for alpha chains, so this beta chain is an off-target read and its size means little. The rearrangement uses TRBV30 and TRBJ1-2; 7 bases map to TRBD1. The CDR3 covers 11 residues. Per the germline V gene, CDR1 is GTSNPN and CDR2 is SVGIG (reference sequence). The V and J ends lost 1 base and 7 bases, in that order; junction bases with no gene match: 0. The CDR3 sequence: CAWSGQGGYTF. CDR3 bases: TGTGCCTGGAGTGGACAGGGTGGCTACACCTTC.

Turning to this clonotype: This beta chain lies outside the target of a library built for alpha chains; its clone size means little. This chain uses TRBV28 with TRBJ2-7; possibly TRBD2 for D (6 bases). Germline CDR1 MDHEN, CDR2 SYDVKM. The CDR3 runs 17 residues. V lost 3 bases and J lost 0, with 18 bases in between. The chain's CDR3 is CASSLARGALTSYEQYF. CDR3 DNA: TGTGCCAGCAGTTTGGCTCGCGGGGCCCTCACCTCCTACGAGCAGTACTTC.

On this clonotype: In a library made to pick up alpha chains, this beta chain is a stray read with a size that means little. The V gene is TRBV3-1, the J gene TRBJ2-1; D may match TRBD1 or TRBD2 (5 bases each). CDR1 and CDR2 from the germline V gene are LGHDT and YNNKEL (reference sequence). The CDR3 has 16 amino acids. The V gene lost 2 bases and the J gene lost 5 bases, with 16 bases spanning the gap. The CDR3 DNA reads as TGTGCCAGCAGCCAATCCGGGACCCTATCAAACAATGAGCAGTTCTTC. As protein: CASSQSGTLSNNEQFF.

Only a few counts were recorded for this clonotype. Because the library targeted alpha chains, this beta chain is an off-target read whose size means little. The chain combines TRBV28 with TRBJ2-7, with 10 bases identical to TRBD1. Germline V lookup: CDR1 MDHEN, CDR2 SYDVKM. The V and J ends lost 5 bases and 2 bases, in that order; junction bases with no gene match: 9. This CDR3 is 16 amino acids long. CDR3 nucleotides: TGTGCCAGCAGTCTCCCCGGGACAGGGGACACCTACGAGCAGTACTTC. Amino acids: CASSLPGTGDTYEQYF. Drawing the rest from reference TRBV28 and TRBJ2-7, the complete variable domain is DVKVTQSSRYLVKRTGEKVFLECVQDMDHENMFWYRQDPGLGLRLIYFSYDVKMKEKGDIPEGYSVSREKKERFSLILESASTNQTSMYLCASSLPGTGDTYEQYFGPGTRLTVT.

A note on this clonotype: Since it is a stray read in a library aimed at alpha chains, this beta chain has a size that is not meaningful. The V and J genes are TRBV2 and TRBJ2-7; the D gene is possibly TRBD1 (5 bases). Per the germline V gene, CDR1 is SNHLY and CDR2 is FYNNEI. Trimming removed 2 bases from V and 2 bases from J, with 10 bases in between. The length of the CDR3 is 14 residues. The CDR3 protein is CASSEQGETYEQYF. The CDR3 DNA reads TGTGCCAGCAGTGAACAGGGCGAAACCTACGAGCAGTACTTC.

This clonotype is medium-sized in the sample. This beta chain slipped into a library made for alpha chains as a stray read, so its size is not meaningful. This CDR3 is CASSSPGTAGANVLTF. The CDR3, as DNA: TGTGCCAGCAGTTCCCCCGGGACAGCTGGGGCCAACGTCCTGACTTTC. V usage is TRBV28 and J usage is TRBJ2-6; TRBD1 agrees at 7 bases. The trim removed 4 bases at V and 2 bases at J, leaving 5 bases unmatched. The CDR3 contains 16 residues. Germline V lookup: CDR1 MDHEN, CDR2 SYDVKM. Supplemented by reference TRBV28 and TRBJ2-6, the full variable domain reads DVKVTQSSRYLVKRTGEKVFLECVQDMDHENMFWYRQDPGLGLRLIYFSYDVKMKEKGDIPEGYSVSREKKERFSLILESASTNQTSMYLCASSSPGTAGANVLTFGAGSRLTVL.

Of note for this clonotype: This beta chain is an unintended read in a library built for alpha chains; its size means little. The chain employs TRBV14 and TRBJ2-5; 7 nucleotides match TRBD1. From germline, CDR1 is SGHDN and CDR2 FVKESK. The CDR3 length is 16 residues. V was clipped by 4 bases and J by 0 bases; unmatched bases: 8. In DNA, the CDR3 is TGTGCCAGCAGCCCGACCGGGACAGCGTACCAAGAGACCCAGTACTTC. This translates into CASSPTGTAYQETQYF.

In the case of this clonotype: This beta chain was picked up by a library intended for alpha chains and is off target, so its count carries little meaning. The chain combines TRBV5-6 with TRBJ2-7; the D gene could be TRBD1 or TRBD2 (5 bases each). This CDR3 contains 15 residues. V lost 1 base to trimming and J lost 2 bases, with 13 bases between them. CDR1 and CDR2 (germline): SGHDT, YYEEEE. The CDR3: CASSLRSGSPYEQYF. CDR3 nucleotide sequence: TGTGCCAGCAGCTTGAGGTCAGGGAGTCCCTACGAGCAGTACTTC.

In its sample, this clonotype was seen once. This beta chain lies outside the target of a library built for alpha chains; its clone size means little. The chain recombines TRBV7-9 with TRBJ1-6; TRBD1 aligns across 10 bases. Trimming at V came to 0 bases and at J to 10 bases, leaving 3 bases not matched to a gene. CDR1 is SEHNR and CDR2 is FQNEAQ in the germline V gene (reference sequence). CDR3 length equals 15 residues. The CDR3 bases are TGTGCCAGCAGCTTAGCTCGGACAGGGGGATCACCCCTCCACTTT. Residues: CASSLARTGGSPLHF. The full variable domain, in which reference TRBV7-9 and TRBJ1-6 provide the parts outside the CDR3, is DTGVSQNPRHKITKRGQNVTFRCDPISEHNRLYWYRQTLGQGPEFLTYFQNEAQLEKSRLLSDRFSAERPKGSFSTLEIQRTEQGDSAMYLCASSLARTGGSPLHFGNGTRLTVT.

On this clonotype itself: The junction departs from the called germline gene at one end, perhaps through a read error. This beta chain lies outside the target of a library built for alpha chains; its clone size means little. This chain connects TRBV12-3 or TRBV12-4 to TRBJ2-1; 8 bases fit TRBD2. This CDR3 contains 16 residues. CDR3 sequence (DNA): TGTGCCAGCAGTTTCTCCGGGGGGGCCTACTACCATGAGCAGTTCTTC. Protein: CASSFSGGAYYHEQFF.

This clonotype has a single count. This beta chain is a stray sequence in a library constructed for alpha chains; its clone size is not meaningful. The chain is built from TRBV10-2 and TRBJ2-5; TRBD1 matches at 7 bases. The CDR3 spans 13 residues. Trimming at V came to 4 bases and at J to 7 bases, leaving 6 bases not matched to a gene. CDR1 is WSHSY and CDR2 is SAAADI in the germline V gene. CDR3 sequence (DNA): TGCGCCAGCAGTGGGGACAGCCCGGGGACCCAGTACTTC. This translates into CASSGDSPGTQYF.

Worth noting for this clonotype: Since the library was made to target alpha chains, this beta chain is a stray read and its abundance is not meaningful. The rearrangement links TRBV6-2 or TRBV6-3 to TRBJ2-7; D gene uncertain. Deletions cut 6 bases from V and 1 base from J, with 13 bases between. The CDR3 totals 14 residues. CDR1 is MNHEY and CDR2 is SVGEGT in the germline V gene. The CDR3 sequence: CASSDVEESYEQYF. The CDR3 DNA sequence: TGTGCCAGCAGCGACGTAGAGGAATCCTACGAGCAGTACTTC.

Details on this clonotype: This beta chain is an unintended read in a library built for alpha chains; its size means little. The rearrangement joins TRBV6-2 or TRBV6-3 to TRBJ2-2; the D is unclear. Germline values: CDR1 MNHEY, CDR2 SVGEGT. The V and J ends lost 5 bases and 6 bases respectively, with 10 bases between them. This CDR3 contains 13 residues. The CDR3, as DNA: TGTGCCAGCAGTCCCAATAATTCCGGGGAGCTGTTTTTT. Amino acids: CASSPNNSGELFF.

For this clonotype: This beta chain is off target for a library built for alpha chains, so its abundance means little. J is TRBJ1-1 and V is TRBV29-1; 8 bases are a match to TRBD1. The CDR3 length is 13 residues. Per germline, CDR1 SQVTM and CDR2 ANQGSEA. Germline trimming cut 6 bases from V and 6 bases from J; bases unmatched to any gene: 9. The CDR3 reads CSVGQVVGAEAFF. CDR3 sequence (DNA): TGCAGCGTGGGACAGGTGGTAGGGGCTGAAGCTTTCTTT. Combining the CDR3 with reference TRBV29-1 and TRBJ1-1 gives the whole variable domain SAVISQKPSRDICQRGTSLTIQCQVDSQVTMMFWYRQQPGQSLTLIATANQGSEATYESGFVIDKFPISRPNLTFSTLTVSNMSPEDSSIYLCSVGQVVGAEAFFGQGTRLTVV.

This clonotype was seen only once. This beta chain is an off-target read within a library intended for alpha chains, so its frequency means little. The chain couples TRBV28 to TRBJ1-1; D call uncertain. The CDR3 consists of 13 residues. The germline V gene encodes CDR1 MDHEN and CDR2 SYDVKM. V lost 3 bases to trimming and J lost 3 bases, with 8 bases between them. The chain's CDR3 is CASSFTRDTEAFF. The CDR3 region has the DNA TGTGCCAGCAGTTTCACACGGGACACTGAAGCTTTCTTT.

Comment on this clonotype: The size of this beta chain means little, since it is a stray read in a library made for alpha chains. The chain has TRBV6-5 and TRBJ2-7; TRBD1 matches 7 bases. V lost 1 base and J lost 1; bases outside the gene matches: 4. The CDR3 extends over 15 amino acids. Germline CDR1 and CDR2: MNHEY and SVGAGI. In DNA form, the CDR3 reads TGTGCCAGCAGTTACTACAAGACAGGGTCCTACGAGCAGTACTTC. Translation: CASSYYKTGSYEQYF.

This clonotype is labeled medium-sized (0.01 to 0.1%). This beta chain is off target for a library built for alpha chains, so its abundance means little. The rearrangement links TRBV6-2 or TRBV6-3 to TRBJ1-1; tentative D call: TRBD1 (5 bases). There are 15 residues in the CDR3. The germline V gene has CDR1 MNHEY and CDR2 SVGEGT. V was pared by 2 bases and J by 3 bases, with 13 bases between. The CDR3 bases are TGTGCCAGCAGTTACCCCCAGGGAATGGACACTGAAGCTTTCTTT. Translated: CASSYPQGMDTEAFF.

Note on this clonotype: The size of this beta chain means little, since it is a stray read in a library made for alpha chains. The V gene is TRBV7-9, the J gene TRBJ1-4, with D possibly being TRBD1 (5 bases). CDR3 length: 14 amino acids. The germline V and J ends were trimmed by 5 bases and 3 bases, with 10 bases remaining between them. Germline V gene lookup returns CDR1 SEHNR and CDR2 FQNEAQ (reference sequence). The CDR3 DNA follows: TGTGCCAGCAGCCTGGGGGGAGCTAATGAAAAACTGTTTTTT. Translating gives CASSLGGANEKLFF.

This clonotype was seen at least ten times. A library made for alpha chains picked up this beta chain off target, so its size means little. The chain uses TRBV4-1 and TRBJ2-4; no definite D call. The V end lost 1 base, the J end lost 5 bases, and 6 bases lay between the germline ends. CDR1 is MGHRA and CDR2 is YSYEKL in the germline V gene. The CDR3 contains 13 residues. This CDR3 is CASSQGPQNIQYF. The CDR3 DNA follows: TGCGCCAGCAGCCAAGGGCCCCAAAACATTCAGTACTTC.

Worth noting for this clonotype: Because the library targeted alpha chains, this beta chain is an off-target read whose size means little. The V call is TRBV7-3, the J call TRBJ2-1, with TRBD2 identical over 8 bases. Trimming at V came to 6 bases and at J to 7 bases, leaving 11 bases not matched to a gene. Germline assignment: CDR1 SGHTA and CDR2 FQGTGA. The CDR3 has 15 amino acids. The CDR3 nucleotides are TGTGCCAGCAGACAAACTAGCGGACTGATGAATGAGCAGTTCTTC. Translating it yields CASRQTSGLMNEQFF.

For this clonotype: This beta chain was picked up by a library intended for alpha chains and is off target, so its count carries little meaning. The chain couples TRBV7-8 to TRBJ2-4; D possibly corresponds to TRBD2 (6 bases). Germline CDR1 reads SGHVS; CDR2 reads FQNEAQ. The length of the CDR3 is 16 residues. Trimming stripped 5 bases from V and 4 bases from J, with 18 bases between. The CDR3 loop is CASSPQAGFGKNIQYF. The CDR3 coding sequence is TGTGCCAGCAGCCCCCAAGCGGGCTTTGGGAAAAACATTCAGTACTTC.

In this sample, this clonotype is large. With the library built for alpha chains, this beta chain is off target and its frequency is not meaningful. The chain couples TRBV10-3 to TRBJ1-2; tentatively, D is TRBD1 (6 bases). Germline values: CDR1 ENHRY, CDR2 SYGVKD. The CDR3 runs to 16 residues. The ends were cut back, 5 bases at V and 0 bases at J, with 16 bases in the middle. CDR3: CAISREGDQTNYGYTF. CDR3 DNA: TGTGCCATCAGTCGGGAGGGGGACCAAACTAACTATGGCTACACCTTC.

A remark on this clonotype: The library was built for alpha chains, so this beta chain is an off-target read and its size means little. The rearrangement uses TRBV20-1 and TRBJ1-3, with D perhaps TRBD1 (5 bases). Germline V gene data show CDR1 as DFQATT and CDR2 as SNEGSKA (reference sequence). V shed 3 bases and J shed 0 bases, with 9 bases lying between them. CDR3 length equals 14 residues. The DNA for the CDR3 is TGCAGTGCTAGGACGGGGGGCTCTGGAAACACCATATATTTT. Its protein product is CSARTGGSGNTIYF.

Comment on this clonotype: Since the library was made to target alpha chains, this beta chain is a stray read and its abundance is not meaningful. The V call is TRBV20-1, the J call TRBJ1-1; D gene uncertain. Germline CDR1 is DFQATT and CDR2 is SNEGSKA (reference sequence). Trimming left V 6 bases short and J 11 bases short, with 22 bases between. The CDR3 covers 13 residues. CDR3 protein: CSAVPRGMERAFF. CDR3 DNA: TGCAGTGCAGTACCACGAGGGATGGAGAGGGCTTTCTTT.